The present entry profiles one TCR beta chain with its context. This record comes from a study of blood T cell repertoires in COVID-19. TCRdb's table, derived via immunoSEQ multiplex PCR, lists solely in-frame clones and lacks some. The sample includes about 340,000 clones, approximately 90% of them seen just once. CDR1 is MNHEY, CDR2 SVGAGI, per germline. This CDR3 contains 14 residues. V was clipped by 7 bases and J by 4 bases; unmatched bases: 6. Sequencing was performed on peripheral blood. The chain employs TRBV6-5 and TRBJ1-3; 8 bases line up with TRBD1. The sequence derives from a young woman who had recovered from COVID-19. The CDR3 DNA reads TGTGCCAGCAAACCGGACAGGGTAGGAAACACCATATATTTT. The encoded protein is CASKPDRVGNTIYF.